This T cell receptor beta chain was sequenced during a study of shared clonotypes between healthy human individuals. Germline lookup yields CDR1 SQVTM and CDR2 ANQGSEA. The germline V and J ends were trimmed by 5 bases and 9 bases, with 20 bases remaining between them. The CDR3 consists of 13 residues. Generated by immunoSEQ multiplex PCR, the TCRdb table keeps only in-frame clones and is missing some. The sample has around 980,000 clones, approximately 80% seen once. This receptor was taken from a young man in good health. Some clones in this sample may be carry-over from other donors' samples. J is TRBJ2-7 and V is TRBV29-1; a weak D match, TRBD2 (6 bases). The sequencing input was memory CD4+ T cells from PBMCs. Subset: CD45RA-negative fraction. In DNA, the CDR3 is TGCAGCGTTTATGACTCGCGGGACCAGCCGCAGTACTTC. Its protein product is CSVYDSRDQPQYF.